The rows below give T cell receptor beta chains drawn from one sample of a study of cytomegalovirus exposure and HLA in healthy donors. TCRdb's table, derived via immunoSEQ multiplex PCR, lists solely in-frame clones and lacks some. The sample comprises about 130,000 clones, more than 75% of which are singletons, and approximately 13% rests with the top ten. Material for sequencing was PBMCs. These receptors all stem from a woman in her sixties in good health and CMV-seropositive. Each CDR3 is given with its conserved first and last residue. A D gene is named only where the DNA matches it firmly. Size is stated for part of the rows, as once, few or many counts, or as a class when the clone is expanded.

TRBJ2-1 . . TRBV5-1 TGCGCCAGCAGCTTGGGGTACACCAACAATGAGCAGTTCTTC CASSLGYTNNEQFF
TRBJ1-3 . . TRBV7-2 TGTGCCAGCAGCTTATATGGCGGCAGCTCTGGAAACACCATATATTTT CASSLYGGSSGNTIYF
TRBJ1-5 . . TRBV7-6 TGTGCCAGCAGCTTAGGGACAGCTTATAGCAATCAGCCCCAGCATTTT CASSLGTAYSNQPQHF
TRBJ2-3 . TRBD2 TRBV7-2 TGTGCCAGCAGCTTTTCTAGCGGGGTTGGCACAGATACGCAGTATTTT CASSFSSGVGTDTQYF
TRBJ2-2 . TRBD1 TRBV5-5 TGTGCCAGCAGCCTCGCAGGGGGCAGCACCGGGGAGCTGTTTTTT CASSLAGGSTGELFF
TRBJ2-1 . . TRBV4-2 TGTGCCAGCAGCCAAGCGTATAGCTCCTACAATGAGCAGTTCTTC CASSQAYSSYNEQFF
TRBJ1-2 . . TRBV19 TGTGCCAGTAGTATAACTGGGGGCCGCCTAGGGGGCTACACCTTC CASSITGGRLGGYTF
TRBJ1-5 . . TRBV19 TGTGCCAGTAGTATGTCAGGCCTTAGCAATCAGCCCCAGCATTTT CASSMSGLSNQPQHF
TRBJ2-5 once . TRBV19 TGTGCCAGTAGTTCTCCAGGCGGGGACAGACTACTTTACTTC CASSSPGGDRLLYF
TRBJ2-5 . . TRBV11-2 TGTGCCAGCAGCTTAACCGCGCAAGAGACCCAGTACTTC CASSLTAQETQYF
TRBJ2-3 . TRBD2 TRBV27 TGTGCCGGCAGTAGGTTAGCGGGGCGCACAGATACGCAGTATTTT CAGSRLAGRTDTQYF
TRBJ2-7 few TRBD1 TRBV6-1 TGTGCCAGCAGCTGGGACAGTCCCTACGAGCAGTACTTC CASSWDSPYEQYF
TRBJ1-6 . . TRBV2 TGTGCCAGCAAAGGGGTGCCACCCCTCCACTTT CASKGVPPLHF